The 30 T cell receptor beta chains given below trace back to one sample, sequenced in a study of cytomegalovirus exposure and HLA in healthy donors. Researchers ran the PCR with 60 Vbeta and 13 Jbeta primers. Sequenced by immunoSEQ multiplex PCR; TCRdb stores in-frame clones only, minus some. The table lists about 98,000 clones, roughly four fifths of them singletons. Sequenced: PBMCs. These TCRs come from a female donor in good health and CMV-seropositive.

This clone appeared a few times. The chain uses TRBV6-5 and TRBJ1-1; 8 bases match TRBD1. The V and J ends lost 2 bases and 11 bases, in that order; junction bases with no gene match: 10. Germline CDR1 is MNHEY and CDR2 is SVGAGI. There are 14 residues in the CDR3. The CDR3 protein is CASSYRTGRDRAFF. The DNA for the CDR3 is TGTGCCAGCAGTTACAGGACAGGGAGGGACCGGGCTTTCTTT.

The rearrangement uses TRBV5-4 and TRBJ1-2; D perhaps matches TRBD1 (5 bases). CDR3 length equals 12 residues. Germline CDR1 SGHNT, CDR2 YYREEE (reference sequence). The V end was cut by 0 bases, the J end by 8 bases, with 8 bases between. DNA for the CDR3: TGTGCCAGCAGCTTGGGCCAGGGCGGCTACACCTTC. It codes for CASSLGQGGYTF.

The rearrangement uses TRBV11-2 and TRBJ2-7; D perhaps matches TRBD1 (5 bases). Germline loops: CDR1 SGHAT, CDR2 FQNNGV. Trimming left V 1 base short and J 6 bases short, with 7 bases between. The CDR3 runs to 12 residues. CDR3 residues: CASSLGGSEQYF. As DNA, the CDR3 is TGTGCCAGCAGCTTAGGGGGCTCCGAGCAGTACTTC.

The chain employs TRBV9 and TRBJ2-1, with TRBD2 matching over 9 bases. The CDR3 totals 15 residues. Losses at the gene ends were 3 bases for V and 3 bases for J; bases not matched to a gene: 4. The germline gives CDR1 SGDLS, CDR2 YYNGEE. In DNA, the CDR3 is TGTGCCAGCAGCGAGGGACTAGCAGGCTACAATGAGCAGTTCTTC. It translates to CASSEGLAGYNEQFF. The full variable domain, completed using reference TRBV9 and TRBJ2-1, is DSGVTQTPKHLITATGQRVTLRCSPRSGDLSVYWYQQSLDQGLQFLIQYYNGEERAKGNILERFSAQQFPDLHSELNLSSLELGDSALYFCASSEGLAGYNEQFFGPGTRLTVL.

The chain joins TRBV7-6 to TRBJ2-1; 13 positions match TRBD2. This CDR3 is 16 amino acids long. CDR1 is SGHVS, CDR2 FNYEAQ, per germline. V lost 0 bases and J lost 7; bases outside the gene matches: 3. The CDR3 reads CASSLAGTSGTNEQFF. CDR3 nucleotides: TGTGCCAGCAGCTTAGCAGGGACTAGCGGGACGAATGAGCAGTTCTTC.

V usage is TRBV5-5 and J usage is TRBJ1-4; 8 nucleotides line up with TRBD1. The germline V gene encodes CDR1 SGHKS and CDR2 YYEKEE (reference sequence). The length of the CDR3 is 17 residues. V lost 2 bases to trimming and J lost 6 bases; unmatched junction nucleotides: 12. The CDR3 region is CASSLLKPQGAHEKLFF. Here the CDR3 DNA reads TGTGCCAGCAGCTTACTAAAGCCGCAGGGGGCGCATGAAAAACTGTTTTTT.

This clone was observed a handful of times. For the CDR3, the DNA is TGTGCCAGCAGTGAAGCTTTAGGGGGCAGCTCTGGAAACACCATATATTTT. Residues: CASSEALGGSSGNTIYF. The chain has TRBV6-1 and TRBJ1-3; 7 positions agree with TRBD1. This CDR3 comprises 17 residues. Germline V CDR1 and CDR2: MNHNS, SASEGT. The V segment lost 0 bases and the J segment 0 bases; nucleotides outside the gene matches: 5.

The CDR3 sequence: CASLARGGVYEKLFF. The CDR3 nucleotides read TGTGCCAGCCTGGCCCGCGGGGGTGTATATGAAAAACTGTTTTTT. This chain connects TRBV2 to TRBJ1-4, with D possibly TRBD1 on 5 matching bases. The CDR3 has 15 residues. Trimming left V 8 bases short and J 6 bases short, with 19 bases between. Germline V gene data show CDR1 as SNHLY and CDR2 as FYNNEI.

The rearrangement uses TRBV4-1 and TRBJ2-7; 7 bases match TRBD1. V lost 2 bases to trimming and J lost 4 bases; unmatched junction nucleotides: 8. Germline lookup yields CDR1 MGHRA and CDR2 YSYEKL. There are 15 residues in the CDR3. This CDR3 reads CASSQWWGQPYEQYF. The CDR3 bases are TGCGCCAGCAGCCAATGGTGGGGACAGCCTTACGAGCAGTACTTC.

The rearrangement uses TRBV9 and TRBJ2-2; the D gene is possibly TRBD2 (6 bases). The CDR3 loop spans 15 amino acids. Germline CDR1 reads SGDLS; CDR2 reads YYNGEE. V gave up 3 bases and J gave up 5 bases, with 14 bases separating them. Here the CDR3 DNA reads TGTGCCAGCAGCGCGACTCGGACTACAACCGGGGAGCTGTTTTTT. Amino acid sequence: CASSATRTTTGELFF. Filled out from reference TRBV9 and TRBJ2-2, the complete variable domain reads DSGVTQTPKHLITATGQRVTLRCSPRSGDLSVYWYQQSLDQGLQFLIQYYNGEERAKGNILERFSAQQFPDLHSELNLSSLELGDSALYFCASSATRTTTGELFFGEGSRLTVL.

This rearrangement joins TRBV5-1 to TRBJ1-2; D perhaps matches TRBD1 (6 bases). Germline V gene lookup returns CDR1 SGHRS and CDR2 YFSETQ. The length of the CDR3 is 16 residues. Trimming stripped 5 bases from V and 4 bases from J, with 21 bases between. CDR3 loop: CASRFEASGTSYGYTF. In nucleotides, the CDR3 is TGCGCCAGCAGATTTGAGGCCTCCGGGACAAGCTATGGCTACACCTTC.

The CDR3 loop is CASSLGVAGNTIYF. The CDR3 nucleotides read TGTGCCAGCAGCTTAGGGGTCGCAGGAAACACCATATATTTT. The V gene is TRBV5-4, the J gene TRBJ1-3, with D perhaps matching TRBD1 (5 bases). The V end lost 2 bases, the J end lost 4 bases, and 10 bases lay between the germline ends. Germline CDR1 is SGHNT and CDR2 is YYREEE (reference sequence). This CDR3 has 14 residues.

This chain links TRBV27 with TRBJ2-5; possibly TRBD1 for D (5 bases). The CDR3 spans 12 residues. Deletions cut 7 bases from V and 1 base from J, with 7 bases between. From germline, CDR1 is MNHEY and CDR2 SMNVEV (reference sequence). The CDR3 DNA sequence: TGTGCCAGCAAAGGGGCCCAAGAGACCCAGTACTTC. It is translated as CASKGAQETQYF.

The chain employs TRBV6-1 and TRBJ2-7; 12 nucleotides agree with TRBD2. V shed 11 bases, J shed 3 bases, and the junction held 5 bases outside the gene matches. CDR1 and CDR2 from the germline V gene are MNHNS and SASEGT. This CDR3 is built from 13 residues. The CDR3 sequence: CAAGLAGNYEQYF. CDR3 DNA sequence: TGTGCCGCGGGACTAGCGGGCAACTACGAGCAGTACTTC.

The chain combines TRBV6-5 with TRBJ2-1, with 11 bases lining up with TRBD2. This CDR3 spans 15 amino acids. Germline lookup yields CDR1 MNHEY and CDR2 SVGAGI. Trimming removed 5 bases from V and 3 bases from J; junction bases left unmatched: 3. CDR3 sequence reads: CASSLAGGLYNEQFF. The CDR3 bases are TGTGCCAGCAGTCTAGCGGGGGGCCTCTACAATGAGCAGTTCTTC.

Only a few counts were recorded for this clone. The chain joins TRBV4-2 to TRBJ2-3, with D possibly matching TRBD2 (6 bases). The CDR3 totals 15 residues. In germline, CDR1 is LGHNA, CDR2 YNFKEQ. The germline V and J ends were trimmed by 8 bases and 5 bases, with 20 bases remaining between them. CDR3 region: CASGGTAEGIDTQYF. DNA for the CDR3: TGTGCCAGCGGCGGAACAGCGGAGGGGATAGATACGCAGTATTTT.

As to this clone: Sequence at one end of the junction differs from germline and may be a read error. The identical CDR3 is also encoded by other nucleotide sequences in the sample. The chain has TRBV7-3 and TRBJ2-7, with a possible D match to TRBD1 (6 bases). Germline-derived CDR1 and CDR2 are SGHTA and FQGTGA. CDR3 length equals 14 residues. CDR3 coding DNA: TGTGCCAGCAGCCCGTCCGGACAGCCCTATGAGCAGTACTTC. Amino acids: CASSPSGQPYEQYF.

The V call is TRBV19, the J call TRBJ2-5; 14 bases fit TRBD2. Germline V gene sequence: CDR1 LNHDA, CDR2 SQIVND (reference sequence). This CDR3 contains 16 residues. The trim removed 2 bases at V and 4 bases at J, leaving 3 bases unmatched. CDR3 nucleotides: TGTGCCAGTAGTATAAGGGGGACTAGCGGGGGAGAGACCCAGTACTTC. This translates into CASSIRGTSGGETQYF.

The chain recombines TRBV14 with TRBJ1-1; TRBD1 matches 10 bases. Unmatched junction bases numbered 17, after V lost 4 bases and J lost 6 bases. Germline V gene lookup returns CDR1 SGHDN and CDR2 FVKESK. This CDR3 spans 18 amino acids. The CDR3 region is CASSRTTGTGAFVAEAFF. In nucleotides, the CDR3 is TGTGCCAGCAGCCGAACCACCGGGACAGGGGCATTCGTGGCTGAAGCTTTCTTT.

The chain has TRBV27 and TRBJ1-3; TRBD1 matches at 9 bases. Trimming removed 4 bases from V and 2 bases from J; junction bases left unmatched: 3. Germline loops: CDR1 MNHEY, CDR2 SMNVEV (reference sequence). CDR3 length equals 15 residues. The CDR3 is CASSWTGATGNTIYF. The CDR3 nucleotides are TGTGCCAGCAGTTGGACAGGGGCAACTGGAAACACCATATATTTT.

This clone appeared a few times. V gene TRBV27 combines with J gene TRBJ2-1; D perhaps matches TRBD1 (6 bases). Trimming shortened V by 1 base and J by 13 bases, and 11 bases separated the two germline ends. The length of the CDR3 is 12 residues. CDR1 and CDR2 (germline): MNHEY, SMNVEV (reference sequence). CDR3 nucleotide sequence: TGTGCCAGCAGTTTATGGCAGGGGATACAGTTCTTC. This codes for CASSLWQGIQFF.

The chain uses TRBV9 and TRBJ1-4; no reliable D call. The CDR3 is made up of 15 amino acids. V shed 0 bases and J shed 5 bases, with 11 bases lying between them. Per the germline V gene, CDR1 is SGDLS and CDR2 is YYNGEE. The CDR3 loop is CASSVDTFPNEKLFF. CDR3 DNA sequence: TGTGCCAGCAGCGTAGACACCTTCCCCAATGAAAAACTGTTTTTT.

The chain joins TRBV9 to TRBJ1-1; 11 positions agree with TRBD1. Germline V gives CDR1 SGDLS, CDR2 YYNGEE. V gave up 3 bases and J gave up 0 bases; unmatched junction bases: 10. This CDR3 region has 18 residues. CDR3 in amino acids: CASSGRTGGGTMNTEAFF. The DNA for the CDR3 is TGTGCCAGCAGCGGACGGACAGGGGGCGGCACAATGAACACTGAAGCTTTCTTT.

The chain has TRBV28 and TRBJ1-5; D remains unclear. This CDR3 region has 14 residues. Germline CDR1 MDHEN, CDR2 SYDVKM. Trimming stripped 6 bases from V and 0 bases from J, with 9 bases between. The CDR3 DNA is TGTGCCAGCAGAGAGGAGTATAGCAATCAGCCCCAGCATTTT. Its translation is CASREEYSNQPQHF.

The chain joins TRBV5-4 to TRBJ2-7; TRBD2 is a possible D gene (6 bases). Trimming removed 1 base from V and 5 bases from J, with 10 bases in between. The CDR3 contains 13 residues. Germline loops: CDR1 SGHNT, CDR2 YYREEE (reference sequence). CDR3 DNA: TGTGCCAGCAGCTTGTGGGCGGGGCACGAGCAGTACTTC. This gives the protein CASSLWAGHEQYF.

V gene TRBV5-1 combines with J gene TRBJ2-7, with 8 bases lining up with TRBD2. Germline CDR1 and CDR2: SGHRS and YFSETQ. J gave up 4 bases and V 6 bases, and 12 bases lay outside the gene matches. CDR3 length equals 15 residues. The CDR3 sequence: CASNPSGAGAYEQYF. The DNA for the CDR3 is TGCGCCAGCAACCCCTCGGGAGCGGGAGCGTACGAGCAGTACTTC.

The rearrangement links TRBV11-3 to TRBJ2-2, with D perhaps matching TRBD2 (6 bases). This CDR3 region has 14 residues. Germline V lookup: CDR1 SGHNT, CDR2 YENEEA. The V end lost 5 bases, the J end lost 6 bases, and 13 bases lay between the germline ends. The CDR3 reads CASSAGRFSGELFF. The CDR3 DNA follows: TGTGCCAGCAGCGCCGGGAGATTTTCCGGGGAGCTGTTTTTT.

The chain links TRBV9 to TRBJ1-1; maybe TRBD1 (6 bases). Trimming shortened V by 3 bases and J by 0 bases, and 9 bases separated the two germline ends. The length of the CDR3 is 14 residues. Germline values: CDR1 SGDLS, CDR2 YYNGEE. The CDR3 nucleotides are TGTGCCAGCAGCGGGACAGCTCTGAACACTGAAGCTTTCTTT. Its protein product is CASSGTALNTEAFF.

CDR3 protein: CASSPARGGDTEAFF. The CDR3 nucleotides are TGTGCCAGCAGTCCGGCGAGGGGAGGGGACACTGAAGCTTTCTTT. The chain employs TRBV2 and TRBJ1-1; D might be TRBD1 (5 bases). The length of the CDR3 is 15 residues. Germline V CDR1 and CDR2: SNHLY, FYNNEI. The V gene lost 5 bases and the J gene lost 3 bases, with 16 bases spanning the gap.

The V and J genes are TRBV29-1 and TRBJ2-1; D is uncertain. The CDR3 runs 14 residues. V was cut by 4 bases and J by 2 bases, with 12 bases left in between. CDR1 is SQVTM, CDR2 ANQGSEA, per germline. CDR3 region: CSVGDLGTYNEQFF. In nucleotides, the CDR3 is TGCAGCGTTGGCGACCTAGGTACCTACAATGAGCAGTTCTTC.